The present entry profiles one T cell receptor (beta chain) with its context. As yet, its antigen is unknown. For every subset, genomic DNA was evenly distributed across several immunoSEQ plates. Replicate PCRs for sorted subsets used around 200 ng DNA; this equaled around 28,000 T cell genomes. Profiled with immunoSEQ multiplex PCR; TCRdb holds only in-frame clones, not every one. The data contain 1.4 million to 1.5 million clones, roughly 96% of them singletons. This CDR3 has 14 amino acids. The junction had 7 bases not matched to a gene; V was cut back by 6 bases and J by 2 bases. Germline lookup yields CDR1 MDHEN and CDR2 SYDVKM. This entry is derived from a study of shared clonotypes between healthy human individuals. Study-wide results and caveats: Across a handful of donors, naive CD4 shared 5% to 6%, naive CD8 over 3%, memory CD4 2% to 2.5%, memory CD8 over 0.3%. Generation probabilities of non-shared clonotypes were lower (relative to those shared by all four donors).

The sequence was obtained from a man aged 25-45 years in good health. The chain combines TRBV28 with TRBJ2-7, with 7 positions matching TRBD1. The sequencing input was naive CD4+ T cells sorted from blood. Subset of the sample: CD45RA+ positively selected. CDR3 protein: CASRETGLAYEQYF. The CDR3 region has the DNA TGTGCCAGCAGAGAGACAGGGCTCGCCTACGAGCAGTACTTC.